Listed below are T cell receptor beta chains from one sample, sequenced in a study of T cells after yellow fever vaccination. TCRdb processed the 5' RACE reads anew with MiXCR; each CDR3 protein has one entry. The data hold hundreds of thousands of distinct CDR3 sequences, with 12% observed a single time. The sequencing used PBMCs, collected on the day of the yellow fever booster vaccination. These TCRs come from a man aged 25-45 years who received the YFV17D yellow fever vaccine. Both conserved end residues are part of each CDR3. A D gene is named only where the DNA matches it firmly. Clone size is given for some rows only: seen once, a few or many times, or a class if the clone is expanded.

few	TRBV6-5	.	15	TRBJ2-7	CASSWSLAKTYEQYF	TGTGCCAGCAGTTGGAGTTTAGCGAAGACCTACGAGCAGTACTTC
few	TRBV5-1	.	16	TRBJ2-4	CASSLVSRGVGNIQYF	TGCGCCAGCAGCTTGGTCTCTCGGGGAGTTGGGAACATTCAGTACTTC
.	TRBV12-3/TRBV12-4	TRBD2	15	TRBJ2-7	CASRTGTSGIYEQYF	TGTGCCAGCAGGACCGGGACTAGCGGCATCTACGAGCAGTACTTC
few	TRBV12-3/TRBV12-4	.	19	TRBJ2-5	CASSLMDEEVSYTQETQYF	TGTGCCAGCAGTTTAATGGACGAAGAGGTTTCTTATACCCAAGAGACCCAGTACTTC
few	TRBV28	.	14	TRBJ2-1	CASSPSVAANEQFF	TGTGCCAGCAGTCCCTCTGTAGCGGCCAATGAGCAGTTCTTC
few	TRBV6-1	.	17	TRBJ2-5	CASSPRVVGMRQETQYF	TGTGCCAGCAGTCCGCGTGTTGTAGGGATGCGCCAAGAGACCCAGTACTTC
.	TRBV20-1	TRBD2	12	TRBJ2-7	CSAKREGYEQYF	TGCAGTGCTAAGCGGGAGGGATACGAGCAGTACTTC
.	TRBV4-3	.	16	TRBJ2-3	CASSQEAGRRTDTQYF	TGCGCCAGCAGCCAAGAGGCAGGGAGACGCACAGATACGCAGTATTTT
.	TRBV25-1	.	14	TRBJ2-1	CASSSRGGGNEQFF	TGTGCCAGCAGCTCCAGGGGGGGAGGGAATGAGCAGTTCTTC
few	TRBV3-1	.	17	TRBJ1-2	CASSQDLGATVVFDYTF	TGTGCCAGCAGCCAAGATCTGGGCGCCACGGTTGTATTTGACTACACCTTC
many	TRBV30	TRBD1	17	TRBJ1-5	CAWSIPRDRALVQPQHF	TGTGCCTGGAGTATTCCCCGAGACAGGGCGTTAGTTCAGCCCCAGCATTTT
many	TRBV7-2	.	12	TRBJ1-6	CASSLPNSPLHF	TGTGCCAGCAGCCTTCCCAATTCGCCCCTCCACTTT
few	TRBV7-9	.	13	TRBJ1-6	CASSPKGDSPLHF	TGTGCCAGCAGCCCAAAGGGGGATTCACCCCTCCACTTT
.	TRBV5-6	.	12	TRBJ2-1	CASSAGENEQFF	TGTGCCAGCAGCGCTGGAGAGAATGAGCAGTTCTTC
few	TRBV12-3/TRBV12-4	.	15	TRBJ1-4	CACSSLQGLGEKLFF	TGTGCCTGCAGTTCATTACAGGGTTTGGGTGAAAAACTGTTTTTT
few	TRBV5-6	TRBD2	18	TRBJ2-3	CASSSGTSGRKRTDTQYF	TGTGCCAGCAGCTCGGGGACTAGCGGGAGAAAGAGGACAGATACGCAGTATTTT